The source of this TCR beta chain is a study of OX40 agonist ivuxolimab in advanced cancers. At the level of the study: Three patients, one with hepatocellular carcinoma and two with cutaneous melanoma, responded partially.

The CDR3 consists of 12 residues. CDR1 and CDR2 from the germline V gene are MNHNS and SASEGT. The V end lost 3 bases, the J end lost 4 bases, and 6 bases lay between the germline ends. Profiled with immunoSEQ multiplex PCR; TCRdb holds only in-frame clones, not every one. The sample has about 78,000 clones, under 85% seen once. Whole-study findings and limits: Clonal expansion was seen in CD4+ and CD8+ blood T cells by week 6 at 0.1 to 3.0 mg/kg. Low normalized T-cell clonal expansion also characterized some of the nonresponders.

This clone showed up just a few times. Its antigen is still unknown. The source was CD4+ or CD8+ T cells sorted from blood, collected in a trial of the OX40 agonist ivuxolimab. This clonotype was sampled from an adult with an advanced solid tumor such as melanoma, head and neck, liver or kidney cancer. J is TRBJ1-2 and V is TRBV6-1; D gene uncertain. The CDR3: CASSDYSYGYTF. As DNA, the CDR3 is TGTGCCAGCAGTGACTACAGCTATGGCTACACCTTC.